This record concerns one T cell receptor (beta chain) sequence. Its antigen is still unknown. This sample is drawn from a study of cytomegalovirus exposure and HLA in healthy donors. Data came from immunoSEQ multiplex PCR; TCRdb stores just in-frame clones and leaves some out. The sample lists around 230,000 clones; around 86% were seen once. In germline, CDR1 is MGHDK, CDR2 SYGVNS. CDR3 size: 14 residues. Trimming left V 1 base short and J 7 bases short, with 13 bases between. Study results and caveats: The classifier reportedly diagnosed cytomegalovirus status with high sensitivity and specificity. The study listed approximately 160 cytomegalovirus-associated TCR beta chains.

These donors were members of the roughly 120-subject validation cohort, a group separate from the approximately 680-subject first cohort. This TCR was sampled from a woman in her twenties or thirties in good health and CMV-seropositive. Sequencing was done on a sample of PBMCs. The V call is TRBV25-1, the J call TRBJ1-1; no clear D. The CDR3 here is CASSELLGGGEAFF. The CDR3, as DNA: TGTGCCAGCAGTGAATTACTGGGCGGAGGTGAAGCTTTCTTT.